The present T cell receptor (beta chain) was sequenced within a study of shared clonotypes between healthy human individuals (dated by TCRdb to 2018 to 2020). Describing the broader study: A few men and a couple of women, aged 18 to 49 years, made up the cohort. Each donor's leukapheresis produced roughly between roughly 0.94 and 9.5 billion PBMCs. For each donor, CD4 naive and CD4 memory were each run on three plates, CD8 naive on two plates, and CD8 memory on one plate. To increase sequencing depth and limit assay-specific biases, TCR repertoire library preparation and sequencing were carried out by different laboratories using diverse techniques. Blood TCR repertoires of several healthy adults were deeply sequenced to estimate repertoire size and the extent of clonotype sharing between individuals. General conclusions and limits of the study: Sampling was restricted to blood, and TCR repertoires in tissues likely differ from the TCR repertoires found in blood. Pairwise subsampling indicated that sequencing depth was expected to affect the degree of clonotype sharing among donors. Compared with non-shared clonotypes, the clonotypes found in all four sorted-subset donors had higher generation probabilities. Because the study included only a small number of donors, the genetic and exposure-history diversity represented was limited. Incomplete sequencing was indicated by rarefaction of sorted-subset datasets, despite the large sequencing depth. Larger estimated clonotype richness was generally found for naive subsets than for memory subsets. Across several donors, around 5.4% of naive CD4, 3% to 3.5% of naive CD8, around 2.5% of memory CD4, and approximately 0.4% of memory CD8 clonotypes were shared.

The donors were healthy, HIV-negative adults with no recently reported acute infections or vaccinations. Every donor was a Caucasian adult living in Nashville, Tennessee, USA. CD4+ T cells were enriched by magnetic negative selection; naive cells were then positively selected on CD45RA, and the negative fraction formed the memory subset. After blood collection by leukapheresis, PBMCs were isolated using Ficoll-Histopaque density gradient centrifugation and then cryopreserved in the vapor phase of liquid nitrogen. Purity and quantity of every magnetically sorted T cell population were checked by analytical flow cytometry. From each sorted fraction, genomic DNA was isolated and quantified by UV absorbance on a Nanodrop 2000c. A note on this clone: The antigen this receptor binds is unknown. The record has no base qualities; no much larger clone is one base away.

Using the deep immunoSEQ assay, multiplex PCR amplified TCR CDR3 regions from genomic DNA. Extracted genomic DNA from each cell subset was distributed evenly across all wells of several immunoSEQ 96-well plates, and each plate was treated as a replicate. For sorted subsets, each replicate PCR was loaded with roughly 200 ng genomic DNA, equivalent to 30,000 to 35,000 T cell genomes. Purified libraries were quantified with a Qubit 3.0 fluorometer, sized on a Bioanalyzer 2100, and re-quantified with the KAPA Library Quantification kit. Every immunoSEQ 96-well plate was sequenced on a separate single-read 150-cycle Illumina NextSeq 550 flow cell. As for the original processing: Because the immunoSEQ output included only junctional sequences and no quality scores, the filtering could not be the same as the filtering used for full-length reads. To assign V/J genes and CDR3, sequences were annotated using PyIR, a Python wrapper for IgBLAST v1.9, with IMGT germline references. Reads with weak V/J assignments (E-value above 1e-6), missing CDR3, stop codons, out-of-frame junctions, or ambiguous translated residues were removed. V3J clonotypes were defined by identical inferred V gene, J gene, and CDR3 amino acid sequence. The percentage overlap between two repertoires was calculated by dividing the number of shared unique clonotypes by the size of the smaller repertoire. Three approaches were used to assess repertoire richness: RTK rarefaction, the Chao1 estimator, and Recon v2.1 estimates of unobserved clonotypes. Generation probabilities for all TCRbeta clonotypes obtained by the gDNA method from a handful of donors were computed using OLGA. TCRdb took this table from immuneACCESS and kept in-frame rearrangements with V and J called. Such tables lack part of the clones; where checked against another copy, unresolved V genes explain under half of the gap, and the rest is unexplained. V and J calls and clone size come straight from that table; D and trimming were deduced from the DNA. The sample includes 330,000 or so clones, with about 74% observed a single time. The ten largest clones represent 10% of the sample.

As encoded in the germline V gene, CDR1 is SGHTA while CDR2 is FQGNSA. The CDR3 numbers 14 residues from cysteine through phenylalanine. Kept here is only the CDR3 DNA, which spans 42 bases and is read in frame from base 1. The V end loses 5 bases and the J end loses 3 bases, and a stretch of 12 bases separates them. Sequencing was performed on memory CD4+ T cells sorted from blood. Taken with the paper, the label for cell subset or site translates to: CD45RA-negative fraction. The chain links TRBV7-2 with TRBJ2-3; TRBD1 is perhaps the D gene, given 6 matching bases. The receptor's source is a man aged 25-45 years in good health. DNA sequence: TGTGCCAGCAGCCTGAGGGGGAGTACAGATACGCAGTATTTT. Translated, it gives CASSLRGSTDTQYF.